Shown below are 6 T cell receptor beta chains from a single sample sequenced in a study of blood T cell repertoires in COVID-19. Only in-frame clones appear in the TCRdb table, and some are missing; sequencing was by immunoSEQ multiplex PCR. The sample lists 200,000 to 250,000 clones, 70% to 90% occurring once. Sequencing input: PBMCs or T cells enriched from blood (not recorded which). The receptors were gathered from a woman aged 50 to 60 with acute COVID-19.

The chain employs TRBV3-1 (or the pseudogene TRBV3-2) and TRBJ1-1; 7 positions agree with TRBD1. The CDR3 loop spans 14 amino acids. Germline V gene data show CDR1 as LGHDT and CDR2 as YNNKEL (reference sequence). J was trimmed by 2 bases and V by 5 bases; bases with no gene match: 5. Written as DNA, the CDR3 is TGTGCCAGCAGCGCCACAGGGGTAAACACTGAAGCTTTCTTT. This sequence encodes CASSATGVNTEAFF.

Only a few counts were recorded for this clone. The genes are TRBV9 and TRBJ1-5; D is uncertain. The CDR3 is made up of 14 amino acids. Germline V lookup: CDR1 SGDLS, CDR2 YYNGEE. V gave up 0 bases and J gave up 3 bases, with 7 bases separating them. The CDR3 is CASSVGQANQPQHF. CDR3 in DNA: TGTGCCAGCAGCGTAGGCCAGGCCAATCAGCCCCAGCATTTT. The full variable domain, with the rest looked up from reference TRBV9 and TRBJ1-5, is DSGVTQTPKHLITATGQRVTLRCSPRSGDLSVYWYQQSLDQGLQFLIQYYNGEERAKGNILERFSAQQFPDLHSELNLSSLELGDSALYFCASSVGQANQPQHFGDGTRLSIL.

J is TRBJ2-2 and V is TRBV9; TRBD1 is a possible D gene (6 bases). Trimming removed 0 bases from V and 9 bases from J, with 9 bases in between. Germline V lookup: CDR1 SGDLS, CDR2 YYNGEE. The CDR3 consists of 13 residues. The CDR3 DNA sequence: TGTGCCAGCAGCGTAGATCAGGGGCGGGAGCTGTTTTTT. Protein: CASSVDQGRELFF.

The sample holds a few counts of this clone. V and J are TRBV2 and TRBJ2-2; 8 nucleotides align to TRBD1. Germline assignment: CDR1 SNHLY and CDR2 FYNNEI. After removal of 0 bases from V and 4 bases from J, the junction contained 16 bases not matched to a gene. This CDR3 has 20 residues. CDR3 coding DNA: TGTGCCAGCAGTGAAGCATTGGGGGCAGGGGGCCCCGATAGCACCGGGGAGCTGTTTTTT. Its protein is CASSEALGAGGPDSTGELFF.

In its sample, this clone was seen a few times. The chain recombines TRBV5-1 with TRBJ1-4; weak D call: TRBD1 (5 bases). Germline-derived CDR1 and CDR2 are SGHRS and YFSETQ. Trimming stripped 4 bases from V and 8 bases from J, with 21 bases between. The CDR3 sequence is 16 residues long. CDR3 region: CASSLGTPGLNEKLFF. In DNA, the CDR3 is TGCGCCAGCAGCCTGGGGACTCCCGGACTAAACGAAAAACTGTTTTTT.

The chain couples TRBV11-2 to TRBJ2-1, with D maybe TRBD2 (6 bases). V lost 5 bases and J lost 8, with 22 bases in between. This CDR3 has 16 residues. Germline CDR1 reads SGHAT; CDR2 reads FQNNGV. This chain's CDR3 is CASSTLGGAFIHEQFF. The CDR3 DNA is TGTGCCAGCAGCACTCTCGGGGGAGCATTCATCCATGAGCAGTTCTTC.